This entry describes one T cell receptor beta chain. Its antigen is not identified. CDR1 is SGHTA and CDR2 is FQGNSA in the germline V gene. CDR3 size: 13 residues. V lost 0 bases and J 6 bases, leaving 8 bases between the germline ends. 60 Vbeta and 13 Jbeta primers were used in PCR. Libraries were prepared by immunoSEQ multiplex PCR; TCRdb keeps only in-frame clonotypes and omits some of them. This table holds about 190,000 clones, 65% to 80% found once. The sample comes from a study of cytomegalovirus exposure and HLA in healthy donors. Findings of the study overall: The authors listed 180 or so TCR beta chains as cytomegalovirus-associated.

Input material: PBMCs. The V and J genes are TRBV7-2 and TRBJ1-1; maybe TRBD1 (6 bases). The receptor comes from a woman aged 40-49 years in good health and CMV-seronegative. The DNA for the CDR3 is TGTGCCAGCAGCTTAGCCGGACAGTCTGAAGCTTTCTTT. This codes for CASSLAGQSEAFF.